The clone carrying this T cell receptor beta chain was seen only once. The entry originates in a study of T cell clones after liver transplantation. CDR3 length: 14 residues. Trimming removed 3 bases at V and 2 bases at J, with 10 bases between. Germline values: CDR1 MDHEN, CDR2 SYDVKM. The data were produced by immunoSEQ multiplex PCR, yet TCRdb's version contains in-frame clones alone and is incomplete. The top ten clones hold roughly an eighth of a sample with fewer than 65,000 clones, 86% of them seen once. This receptor was taken from a human patient who received a liver transplant. The graft donor may have given rise to some T cells. Material: CD8+ T cells from blood, obtained 12 months after liver transplant. V gene TRBV28 combines with J gene TRBJ2-5, with D uncertain. The CDR3 nucleotides read TGTGCCAGCAGTTTTCAGACCCCTCAAGAGACCCAGTACTTC. It translates to CASSFQTPQETQYF.